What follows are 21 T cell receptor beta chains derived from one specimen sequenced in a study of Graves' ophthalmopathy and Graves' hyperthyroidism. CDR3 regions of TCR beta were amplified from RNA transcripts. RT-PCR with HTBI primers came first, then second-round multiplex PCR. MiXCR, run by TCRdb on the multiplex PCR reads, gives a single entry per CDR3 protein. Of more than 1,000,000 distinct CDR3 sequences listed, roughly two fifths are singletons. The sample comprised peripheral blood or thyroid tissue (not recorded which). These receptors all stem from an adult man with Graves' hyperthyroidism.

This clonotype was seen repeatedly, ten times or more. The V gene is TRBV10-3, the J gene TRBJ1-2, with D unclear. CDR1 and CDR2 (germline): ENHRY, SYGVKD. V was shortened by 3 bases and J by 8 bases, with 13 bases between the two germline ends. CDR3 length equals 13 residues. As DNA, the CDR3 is TGTGCCATCAGTGATATAAGGGAGGGCGGCTACACCTTC. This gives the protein CAISDIREGGYTF.

The CDR3 sequence is CSAKAITIETQYF. In DNA, the CDR3 is TGCAGTGCTAAGGCCATCACGATAGAGACCCAGTACTTC. V is TRBV20-1 and J is TRBJ2-5; D gene uncertain. Germline lookup yields CDR1 DFQATT and CDR2 SNEGSKA (reference sequence). The V and J ends lost 4 bases and 4 bases respectively, with 13 bases between them. The CDR3 runs 13 residues.

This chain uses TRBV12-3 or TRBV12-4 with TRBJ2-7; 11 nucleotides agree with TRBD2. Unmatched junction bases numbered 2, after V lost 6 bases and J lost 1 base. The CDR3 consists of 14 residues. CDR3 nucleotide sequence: TGTGCCAGCAGAGCTAGCGGGAGGTCCTACGAGCAGTACTTC. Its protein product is CASRASGRSYEQYF.

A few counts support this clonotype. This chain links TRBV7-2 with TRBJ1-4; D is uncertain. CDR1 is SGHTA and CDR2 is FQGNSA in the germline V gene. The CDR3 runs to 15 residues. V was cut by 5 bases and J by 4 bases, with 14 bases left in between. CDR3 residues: CASSPSGRVNEKLFF. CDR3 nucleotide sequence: TGTGCCAGCAGCCCCTCGGGAAGGGTTAATGAAAAACTGTTTTTT.

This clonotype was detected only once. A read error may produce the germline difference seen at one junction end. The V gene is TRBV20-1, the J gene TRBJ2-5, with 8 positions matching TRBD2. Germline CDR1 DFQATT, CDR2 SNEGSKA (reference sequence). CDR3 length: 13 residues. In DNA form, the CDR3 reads TGCAGTGCTAGAGCAGTCGGACTAGCCTTTATCCACTTC. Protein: CSARAVGLAFIHF.

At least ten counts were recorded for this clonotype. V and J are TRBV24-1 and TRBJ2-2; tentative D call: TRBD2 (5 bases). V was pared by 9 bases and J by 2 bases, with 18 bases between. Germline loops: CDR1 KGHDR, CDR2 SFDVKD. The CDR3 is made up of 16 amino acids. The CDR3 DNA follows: TGTGCCACCTCTAAGTCGGGTGCGGGCAACACCGGGGAGCTGTTTTTT. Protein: CATSKSGAGNTGELFF.

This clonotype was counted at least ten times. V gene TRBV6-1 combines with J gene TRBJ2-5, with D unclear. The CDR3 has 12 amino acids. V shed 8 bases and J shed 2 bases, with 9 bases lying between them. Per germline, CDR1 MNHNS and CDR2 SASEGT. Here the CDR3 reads CASRVLQETQYF. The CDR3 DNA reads TGTGCCAGCCGTGTATTACAAGAGACCCAGTACTTC.

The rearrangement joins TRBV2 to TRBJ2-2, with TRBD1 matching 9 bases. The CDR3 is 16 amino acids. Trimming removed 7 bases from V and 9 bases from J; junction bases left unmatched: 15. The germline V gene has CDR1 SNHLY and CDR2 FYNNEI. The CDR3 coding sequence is TGTGCCAGCAAAGGAGGGGACAGGGTCTTGACCAGGGAGCTGTTTTTT. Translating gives CASKGGDRVLTRELFF.

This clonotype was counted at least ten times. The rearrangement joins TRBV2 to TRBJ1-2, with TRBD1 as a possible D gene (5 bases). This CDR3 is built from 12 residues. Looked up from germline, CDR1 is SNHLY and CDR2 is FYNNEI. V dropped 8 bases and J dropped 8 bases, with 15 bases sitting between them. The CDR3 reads CASQKFGDGYTF. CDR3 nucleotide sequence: TGTGCCAGCCAGAAGTTCGGGGACGGCTACACCTTC.

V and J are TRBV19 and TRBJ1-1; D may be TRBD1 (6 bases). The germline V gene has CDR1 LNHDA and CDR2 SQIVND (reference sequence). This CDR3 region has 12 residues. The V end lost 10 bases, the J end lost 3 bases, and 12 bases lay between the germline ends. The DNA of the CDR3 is TGTGCCATCTCACAGGGTTACACTGAAGCTTTCTTT. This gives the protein CAISQGYTEAFF.

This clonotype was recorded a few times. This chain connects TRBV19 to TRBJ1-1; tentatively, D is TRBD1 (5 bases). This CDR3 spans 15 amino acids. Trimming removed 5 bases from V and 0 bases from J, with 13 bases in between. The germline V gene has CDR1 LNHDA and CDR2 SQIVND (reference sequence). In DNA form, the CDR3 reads TGTGCCAGTAGTGTCGACAGCTACATGAACACTGAAGCTTTCTTT. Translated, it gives CASSVDSYMNTEAFF.

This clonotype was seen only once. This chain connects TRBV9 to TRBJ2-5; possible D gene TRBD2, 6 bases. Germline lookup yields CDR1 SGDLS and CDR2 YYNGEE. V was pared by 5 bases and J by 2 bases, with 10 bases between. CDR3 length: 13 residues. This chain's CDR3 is CASRGREQETQYF. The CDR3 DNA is TGTGCCAGCAGGGGACGGGAGCAAGAGACCCAGTACTTC.

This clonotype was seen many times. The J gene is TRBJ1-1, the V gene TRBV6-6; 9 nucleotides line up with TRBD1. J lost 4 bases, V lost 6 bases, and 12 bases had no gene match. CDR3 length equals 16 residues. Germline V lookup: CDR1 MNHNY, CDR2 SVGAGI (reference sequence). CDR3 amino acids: CASSGVKGTGITEAFF. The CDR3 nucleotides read TGTGCCAGCAGCGGGGTTAAAGGGACAGGGATCACTGAAGCTTTCTTT.

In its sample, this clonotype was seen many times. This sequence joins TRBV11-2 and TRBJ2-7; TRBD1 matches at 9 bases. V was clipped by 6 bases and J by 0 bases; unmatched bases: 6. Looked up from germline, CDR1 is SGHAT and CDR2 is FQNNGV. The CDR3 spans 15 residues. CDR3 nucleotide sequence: TGTGCCAGCAGTCAAGACAGGGGGATCTCCTACGAGCAGTACTTC. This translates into CASSQDRGISYEQYF.

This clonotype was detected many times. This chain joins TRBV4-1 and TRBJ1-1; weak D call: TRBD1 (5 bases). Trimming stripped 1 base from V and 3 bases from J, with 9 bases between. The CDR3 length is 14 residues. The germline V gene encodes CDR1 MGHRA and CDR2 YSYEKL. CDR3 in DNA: TGCGCCAGCAGCCAAGGAGGGGAGGACACTGAAGCTTTCTTT. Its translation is CASSQGGEDTEAFF.

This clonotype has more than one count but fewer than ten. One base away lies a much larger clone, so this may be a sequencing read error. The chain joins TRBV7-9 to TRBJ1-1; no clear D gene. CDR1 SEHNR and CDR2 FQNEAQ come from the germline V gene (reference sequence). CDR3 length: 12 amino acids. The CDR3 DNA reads TGTGCCAGCACCGCCCGGAACACTGAAGCTTCCTTT. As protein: CASTARNTEASF.

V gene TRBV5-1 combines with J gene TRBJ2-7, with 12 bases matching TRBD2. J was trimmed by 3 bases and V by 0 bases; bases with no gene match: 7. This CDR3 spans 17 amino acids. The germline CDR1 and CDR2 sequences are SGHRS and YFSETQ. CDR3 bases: TGCGCCAGCAGCTTGGGGACTAGCGGGACGTGGTTCTACGAGCAGTACTTC. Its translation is CASSLGTSGTWFYEQYF.

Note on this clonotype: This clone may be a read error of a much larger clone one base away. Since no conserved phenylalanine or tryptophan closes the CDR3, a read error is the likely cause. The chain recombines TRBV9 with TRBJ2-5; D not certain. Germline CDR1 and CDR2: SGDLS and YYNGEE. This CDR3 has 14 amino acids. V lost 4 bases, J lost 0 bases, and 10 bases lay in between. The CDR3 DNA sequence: TGTGCCAGCAGCCAAGATACAAACCAAGAGACCCAGTACCTC. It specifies CASSQDTNQETQYL.

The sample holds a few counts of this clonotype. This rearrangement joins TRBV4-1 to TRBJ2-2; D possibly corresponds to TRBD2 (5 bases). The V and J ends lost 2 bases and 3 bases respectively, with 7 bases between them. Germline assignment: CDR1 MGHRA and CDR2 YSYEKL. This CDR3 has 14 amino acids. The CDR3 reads CASSQLRDTGELFF. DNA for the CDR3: TGCGCCAGCAGCCAACTGAGGGACACCGGGGAGCTGTTTTTT.

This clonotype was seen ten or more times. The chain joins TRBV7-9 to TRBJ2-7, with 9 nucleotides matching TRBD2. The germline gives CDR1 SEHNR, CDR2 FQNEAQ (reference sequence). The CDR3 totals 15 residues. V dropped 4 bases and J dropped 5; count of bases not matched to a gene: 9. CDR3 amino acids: CASSSVGLAGNEQYF. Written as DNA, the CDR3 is TGTGCCAGCAGCTCCGTTGGGCTAGCGGGAAACGAGCAGTACTTC.

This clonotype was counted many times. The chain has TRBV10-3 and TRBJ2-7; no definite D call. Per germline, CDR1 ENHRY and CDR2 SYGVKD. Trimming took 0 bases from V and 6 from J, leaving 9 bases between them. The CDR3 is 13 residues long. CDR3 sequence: CAISESITAEQYF. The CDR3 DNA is TGTGCCATCAGTGAGTCGATCACAGCCGAGCAGTACTTC.